Listed here are 16 T cell receptor beta chains from one sample, sequenced in a study of metastatic and nonmetastatic thyroid tumors. Treatment of any kind had been given to no patient before thyroid surgery. TCRdb re-called the PCR reads with MiXCR. The sample contains tens of thousands of clones, about 18% of which appear only once. The sequenced sample consisted of blood. Every receptor here comes from a male donor with papillary thyroid cancer or a benign thyroid nodule (not recorded which). Some clones in this sample may be carry-over from other donors' samples.

This clone has a count of ten or more. The V gene is TRBV5-5, the J gene TRBJ1-2; 9 nucleotides match TRBD1. This CDR3 comprises 15 residues. Trimming cost V 0 bases and J 7 bases; bases outside gene matches: 7. Looked up from germline, CDR1 is SGHKS and CDR2 is YYEKEE (reference sequence). The DNA of the CDR3 is TGTGCCAGCAGCTTGGAGCGGACAGGGGAACGTGGCTACACCTTC. Translating gives CASSLERTGERGYTF.

The sample holds a few counts of this clone. This could be a read error, since a much larger clone is one nucleotide away. The identical CDR3 is also encoded by other nucleotide sequences in the sample. V usage is TRBV4-2 and J usage is TRBJ2-7, with D possibly being TRBD2 (6 bases). Germline CDR1 LGHNA, CDR2 YNFKEQ. This CDR3 is 12 amino acids long. CDR3 loop: CASRSGGHEQYF. CDR3 DNA: TGTGCCAGCAGATCCGGAGGGCACGAGCAGTACTTT.

At least ten counts were recorded for this clone. The V gene is TRBV5-1, the J gene TRBJ1-1, with 7 bases matching TRBD1. Trimming at V came to 0 bases and at J to 5 bases, leaving 4 bases not matched to a gene. The CDR3 consists of 14 residues. Germline V CDR1 and CDR2: SGHRS, YFSETQ. The CDR3 sequence is CASSLDRGWTEAFF. CDR3 DNA: TGCGCCAGCAGCTTGGACAGGGGATGGACTGAAGCTTTCTTT.

This clone was picked up many times. The chain joins TRBV25-1 to TRBJ1-1; D gene uncertain. The germline V gene encodes CDR1 MGHDK and CDR2 SYGVNS. V dropped 6 bases and J dropped 1 base, with 6 bases sitting between them. The CDR3 has 12 residues. The CDR3 DNA follows: TGTGCCAGCAGGGCGGCGAACACTGAAGCTTTCTTT. Translated, it gives CASRAANTEAFF.

In its sample, this clone was seen many times. The same CDR3 also results from other DNA sequences found in this sample. The rearrangement uses TRBV5-1 and TRBJ2-7; the match to TRBD2 covers 10 bases. Germline loops: CDR1 SGHRS, CDR2 YFSETQ. The length of the CDR3 is 15 residues. Trimming at V came to 0 bases and at J to 7 bases, leaving 7 bases not matched to a gene. In DNA form, the CDR3 reads TGCGCCAGCAGCTTGGAGAGCGGGAGGGCAGGAGAGCAGTACTTC. Translation: CASSLESGRAGEQYF.

This clone was counted a few times. This chain joins TRBV12-3 or TRBV12-4 and TRBJ2-5, with D possibly TRBD2 on 6 matching bases. The V gene lost 3 bases and the J gene lost 5 bases, with 16 bases spanning the gap. CDR3 length: 15 amino acids. DNA of the CDR3: TGTGCCAGCAGTTTGTCAGGACTAATAAGGGAGACCCAGTACTTC. It translates to CASSLSGLIRETQYF.

In regard to this clone: The junction and the germline gene differ at one end; a read error may be behind it. The V call is TRBV10-2, the J call TRBJ2-7; no definite D call. Germline-derived CDR1 and CDR2 are WSHSY and SAAADI. The CDR3 consists of 15 residues. The CDR3 reads CAGRSGLSSSYEQYF. The CDR3 bases are TGCGCCGGCAGATCTGGTCTCTCCAGCTCCTACGAGCAGTACTTC.

The rearrangement uses TRBV19 and TRBJ1-2, with TRBD1 matching over 12 bases. CDR1 and CDR2 (germline): LNHDA, SQIVND (reference sequence). V lost 9 bases and J lost 1; bases outside the gene matches: 15. The CDR3 runs to 18 residues. The CDR3 reads CARPSNRDRGHRNYGYTF. The CDR3 bases are TGTGCCAGACCCTCAAACCGGGACAGGGGGCACCGTAACTATGGCTACACCTTC.

The sample holds many counts of this clone. The rearrangement links TRBV11-3 to TRBJ2-2, with D tentatively TRBD1 (5 bases). This CDR3 comprises 15 residues. CDR1 SGHNT and CDR2 YENEEA come from the germline V gene. The V end was cut by 0 bases, the J end by 1 base, with 6 bases between. In nucleotides, the CDR3 is TGTGCCAGCAGCTTAGATCAGGGGAACACCGGGGAGCTGTTTTTT. Translation: CASSLDQGNTGELFF.

V and J are TRBV28 and TRBJ2-1, with 9 bases matching TRBD2. The CDR3 covers 14 residues. J lost 4 bases, V lost 5 bases, and 3 bases had no gene match. Germline values: CDR1 MDHEN, CDR2 SYDVKM. CDR3 nucleotides: TGTGCCAGCAGTACTAGCGGGCCTTACAATGAGCAGTTCTTC. Amino acids: CASSTSGPYNEQFF.

This clone has ten or more counts. A much more abundant neighbour one base away suggests this may be a read error. CDR3 bases: TGCAGTGCTGCATCAGGGGGTAGCAATCAGCCCCAGCATTTT. Translating gives CSAASGGSNQPQHF. The genes are TRBV20-1 and TRBJ1-5, with 7 nucleotides matching TRBD1. V lost 5 bases to trimming and J lost 0 bases; unmatched junction nucleotides: 4. The germline CDR1 and CDR2 sequences are DFQATT and SNEGSKA (reference sequence). The CDR3 runs 14 residues.

This clone has at least ten counts. This chain links TRBV6-1 with TRBJ2-3, with 8 bases matching TRBD2. The CDR3 extends over 11 amino acids. Germline CDR1 and CDR2: MNHNS and SASEGT. Losses at the gene ends were 5 bases for V and 11 bases for J; bases not matched to a gene: 3. CDR3 nucleotide sequence: TGTGCCAGCAGTTTAGCGGGGTTGCAGTATTTT. Residues: CASSLAGLQYF.

The V and J genes are TRBV5-1 and TRBJ2-1; 7 positions agree with TRBD2. This CDR3 is 15 amino acids long. Germline CDR1 SGHRS, CDR2 YFSETQ. Trimming cost V 5 bases and J 0 bases; bases outside gene matches: 5. Written as DNA, the CDR3 is TGCGCCAGCAGATCCGGGAGGAACTCCTACAATGAGCAGTTCTTC. This gives the protein CASRSGRNSYNEQFF.

At least ten counts were recorded for this clone. CDR3 region: CASSRPQGKLFF. DNA for the CDR3: TGTGCCAGCTCACGGCCCCAGGGAAAACTGTTTTTT. The chain has TRBV18 and TRBJ1-4; D possibly corresponds to TRBD1 (5 bases). Germline lookup yields CDR1 KGHSH and CDR2 LQKENI. Trimming pared 4 bases from V and 10 bases from J, leaving 10 bases between. This CDR3 has 12 residues.

This clone was observed a few times. V is TRBV6-1 and J is TRBJ2-3; D perhaps matches TRBD2 (7 bases). Germline V gene data show CDR1 as MNHNS and CDR2 as SASEGT. This CDR3 region has 14 residues. V was trimmed by 5 bases and J by 5 bases, leaving 14 bases between them. The CDR3 DNA follows: TGTGCCAGCAGTAGGGGGGGGCAGGGAGATACGCAGTATTTT. This codes for CASSRGGQGDTQYF.

This clone was seen repeatedly, ten times or more. A much larger clone differs by one base, so this may be a read error. No DNA is shown, since the ends of the CDR3 on it are uncertain; the CDR3 is the one TCRdb lists. The genes are TRBV6-1 and TRBJ2-2; TRBD2 is taken as the D call from the table, unchecked against the DNA. Germline CDR1 and CDR2: MNHNS and SASEGT. The CDR3 is 16 amino acids in total, end residues counted. CDR3 in amino acids: CASSELVGVGTGELSF.